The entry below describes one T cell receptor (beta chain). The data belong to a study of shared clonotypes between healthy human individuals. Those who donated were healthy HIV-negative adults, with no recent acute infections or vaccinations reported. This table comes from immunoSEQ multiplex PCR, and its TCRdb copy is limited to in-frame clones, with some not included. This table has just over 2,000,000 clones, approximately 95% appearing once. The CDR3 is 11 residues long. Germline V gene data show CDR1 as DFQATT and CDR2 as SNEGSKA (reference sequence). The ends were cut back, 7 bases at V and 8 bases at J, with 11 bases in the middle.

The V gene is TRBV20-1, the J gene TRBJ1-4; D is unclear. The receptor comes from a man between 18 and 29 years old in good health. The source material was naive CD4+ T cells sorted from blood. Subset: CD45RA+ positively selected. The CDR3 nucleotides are TGCAGTGTGAGTCGTCAGGAAAAACTGTTTTTT. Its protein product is CSVSRQEKLFF.